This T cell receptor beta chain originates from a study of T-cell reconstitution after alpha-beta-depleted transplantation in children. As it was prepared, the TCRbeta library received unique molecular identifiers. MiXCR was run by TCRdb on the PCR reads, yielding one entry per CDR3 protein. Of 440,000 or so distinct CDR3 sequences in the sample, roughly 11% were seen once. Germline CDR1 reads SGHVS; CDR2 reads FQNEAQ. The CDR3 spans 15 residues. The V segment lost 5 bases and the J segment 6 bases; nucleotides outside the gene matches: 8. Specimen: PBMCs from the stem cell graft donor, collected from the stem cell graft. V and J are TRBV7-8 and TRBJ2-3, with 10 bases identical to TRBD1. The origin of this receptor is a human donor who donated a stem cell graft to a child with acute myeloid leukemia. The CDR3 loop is CASSADRGSRDTQYF. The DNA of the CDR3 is TGTGCCAGCAGCGCGGACAGGGGGTCTCGGGATACGCAGTATTTT.